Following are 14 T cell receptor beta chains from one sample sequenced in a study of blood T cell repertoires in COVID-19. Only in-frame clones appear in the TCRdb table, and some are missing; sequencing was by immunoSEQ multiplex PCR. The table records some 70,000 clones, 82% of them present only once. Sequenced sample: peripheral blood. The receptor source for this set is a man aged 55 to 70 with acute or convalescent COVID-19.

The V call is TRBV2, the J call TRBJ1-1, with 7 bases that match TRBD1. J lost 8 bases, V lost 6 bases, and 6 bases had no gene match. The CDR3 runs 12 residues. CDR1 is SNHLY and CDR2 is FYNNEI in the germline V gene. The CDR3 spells CASRRGREEAFF. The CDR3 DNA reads TGTGCCAGCAGGAGGGGGCGAGAGGAAGCTTTCTTT.

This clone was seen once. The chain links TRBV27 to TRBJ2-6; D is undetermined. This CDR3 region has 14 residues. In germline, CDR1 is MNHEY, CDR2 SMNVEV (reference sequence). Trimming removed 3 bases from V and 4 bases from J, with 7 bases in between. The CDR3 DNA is TGTGCCAGCAGTTTGGAGTCCGGGGCCAACGTCCTGACTTTC. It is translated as CASSLESGANVLTF.

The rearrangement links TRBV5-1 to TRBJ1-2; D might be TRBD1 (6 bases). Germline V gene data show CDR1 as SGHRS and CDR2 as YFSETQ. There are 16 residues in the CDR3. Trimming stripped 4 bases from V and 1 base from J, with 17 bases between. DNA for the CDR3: TGCGCCAGCAGCAACTCCGGGACACCTAGTAACTATGGCTACACCTTC. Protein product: CASSNSGTPSNYGYTF. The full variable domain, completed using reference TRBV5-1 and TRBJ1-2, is KAGVTQTPRYLIKTRGQQVTLSCSPISGHRSVSWYQQTPGQGLQFLFEYFSETQRNKGNFPGRFSGRQFSNSRSEMNVSTLELGDSALYLCASSNSGTPSNYGYTFGSGTRLTVV.

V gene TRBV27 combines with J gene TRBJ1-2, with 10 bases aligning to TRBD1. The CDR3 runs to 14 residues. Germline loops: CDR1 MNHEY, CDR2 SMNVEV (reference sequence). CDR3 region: CATSSGQGIGGYTF. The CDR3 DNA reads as TGTGCTACCTCTTCGGGACAGGGGATTGGGGGCTACACCTTC.

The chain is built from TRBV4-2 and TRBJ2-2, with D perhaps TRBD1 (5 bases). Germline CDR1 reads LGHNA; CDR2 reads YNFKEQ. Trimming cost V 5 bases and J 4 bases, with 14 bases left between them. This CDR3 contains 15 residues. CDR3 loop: CASSFREDSTGELFF. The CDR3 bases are TGTGCCAGCAGCTTTAGGGAAGACAGCACCGGGGAGCTGTTTTTT.

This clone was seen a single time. CDR3 in amino acids: CASSTVIGAISPQHF. The CDR3 nucleotides read TGTGCCAGCAGCACAGTGATAGGCGCTATCTCGCCCCAGCATTTT. This chain connects TRBV7-2 to TRBJ1-5; D is unclear. Germline lookup yields CDR1 SGHTA and CDR2 FQGNSA. This CDR3 has 15 amino acids. Between the trimmed V and J ends, which lost 5 bases and 9 bases, there was a span of 20 bases. Looking up the rest from reference TRBV7-2 and TRBJ1-5 gives the full variable domain: GAGVSQSPSNKVTEKGKDVELRCDPISGHTALYWYRQSLGQGLEFLIYFQGNSAPDKSGLPSDRFSAERTGGSVSTLTIQRTQQEDSAVYLCASSTVIGAISPQHFGDGTRLSIL.

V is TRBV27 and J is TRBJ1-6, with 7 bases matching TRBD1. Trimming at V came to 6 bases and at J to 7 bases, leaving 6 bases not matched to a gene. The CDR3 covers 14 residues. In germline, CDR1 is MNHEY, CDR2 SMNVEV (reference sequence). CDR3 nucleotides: TGTGCCAGCAGCAAGACAGGGTGGAATTCACCCCTCCACTTT. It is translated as CASSKTGWNSPLHF.

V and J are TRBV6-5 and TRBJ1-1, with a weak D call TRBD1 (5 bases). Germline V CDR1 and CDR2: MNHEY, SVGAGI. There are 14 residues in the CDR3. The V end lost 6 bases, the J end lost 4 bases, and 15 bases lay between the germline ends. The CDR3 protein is CASSYDSRGTEAFF. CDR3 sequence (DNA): TGTGCCAGCAGCTACGACTCAAGGGGCACTGAAGCTTTCTTT.

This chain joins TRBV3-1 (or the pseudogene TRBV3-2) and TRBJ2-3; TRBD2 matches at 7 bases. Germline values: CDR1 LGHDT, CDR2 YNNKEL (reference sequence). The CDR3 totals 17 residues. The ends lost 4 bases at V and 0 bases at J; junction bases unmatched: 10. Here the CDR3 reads CASSLSGVRLSTDTQYF. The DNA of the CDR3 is TGTGCCAGCAGCCTAAGCGGGGTGAGACTGAGCACAGATACGCAGTATTTT.

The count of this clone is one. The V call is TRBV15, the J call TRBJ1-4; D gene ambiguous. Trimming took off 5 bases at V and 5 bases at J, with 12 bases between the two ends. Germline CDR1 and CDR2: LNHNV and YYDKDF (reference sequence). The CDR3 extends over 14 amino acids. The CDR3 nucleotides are TGTGCCACCAGCCGATACGACGGGAATGAAAAACTGTTTTTT. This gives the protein CATSRYDGNEKLFF.

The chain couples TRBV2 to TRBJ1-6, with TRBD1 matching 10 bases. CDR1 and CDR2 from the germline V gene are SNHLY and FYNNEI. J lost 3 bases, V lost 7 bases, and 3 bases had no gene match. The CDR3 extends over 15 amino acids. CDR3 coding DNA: TGTGCCAGCACGGGACAGGGGAACTATAATTCACCCCTCCACTTT. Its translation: CASTGQGNYNSPLHF.

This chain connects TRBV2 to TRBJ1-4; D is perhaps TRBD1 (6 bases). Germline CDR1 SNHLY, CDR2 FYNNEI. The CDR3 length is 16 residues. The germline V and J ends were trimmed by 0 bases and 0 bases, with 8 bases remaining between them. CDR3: CASSEAQGTTNEKLFF. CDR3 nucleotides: TGTGCCAGCAGTGAAGCGCAGGGGACAACTAATGAAAAACTGTTTTTT.

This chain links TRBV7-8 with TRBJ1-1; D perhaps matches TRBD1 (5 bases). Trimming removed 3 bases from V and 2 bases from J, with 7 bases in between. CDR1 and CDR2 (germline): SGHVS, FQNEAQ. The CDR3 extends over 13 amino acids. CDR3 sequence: CASSFGHNTEAFF. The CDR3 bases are TGTGCCAGCAGCTTCGGACATAACACTGAAGCTTTCTTT.

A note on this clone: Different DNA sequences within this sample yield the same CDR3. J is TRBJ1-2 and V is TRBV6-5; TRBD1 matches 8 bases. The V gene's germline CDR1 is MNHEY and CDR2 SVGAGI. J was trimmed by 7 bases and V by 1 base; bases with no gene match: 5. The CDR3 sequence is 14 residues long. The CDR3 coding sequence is TGTGCCAGCAGTTACTGGGGGACAGGCGGTGGCTACACCTTC. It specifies CASSYWGTGGGYTF.